This TCR beta chain was identified during a study of cytomegalovirus exposure and HLA in healthy donors. This CDR3 has 14 residues. Per germline, CDR1 SNHLY and CDR2 FYNNEI. The V gene lost 6 bases and the J gene lost 3 bases, with 14 bases spanning the gap. The study, taken as a whole, reports: Rarity marked most TCR sequences, yet some public TCRs occurred in many donors. Cytomegalovirus association was assigned to under 200 TCR beta chains. Clusters of TCRs from the first cohort tended to co-occur in the roughly 120 validation repertoires (as a later analysis found).

A word on this clone: As yet, its antigen is unknown.

The data were produced by immunoSEQ multiplex PCR, yet TCRdb's version contains in-frame clones alone and is incomplete. The data show some 100,000 clones, roughly nine tenths seen once. This sequence joins TRBV2 and TRBJ1-1; D is possibly TRBD1 (6 bases). This clonotype was obtained from a man aged 18 to 35 in good health and CMV-seropositive. Specimen: PBMCs. The CDR3 loop is CASSEIKGDTEAFF. CDR3 DNA sequence: TGTGCCAGCAGCGAGATTAAGGGGGACACTGAAGCTTTCTTT.